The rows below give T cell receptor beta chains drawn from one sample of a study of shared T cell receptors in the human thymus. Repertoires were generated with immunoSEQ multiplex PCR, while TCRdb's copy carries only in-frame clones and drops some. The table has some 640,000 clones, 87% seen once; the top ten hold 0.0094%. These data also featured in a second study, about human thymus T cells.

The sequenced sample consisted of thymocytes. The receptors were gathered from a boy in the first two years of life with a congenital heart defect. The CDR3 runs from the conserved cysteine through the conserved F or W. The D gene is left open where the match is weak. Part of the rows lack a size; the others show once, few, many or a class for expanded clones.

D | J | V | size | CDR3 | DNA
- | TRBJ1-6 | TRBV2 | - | CASSESLPRERGNNSPLHF | TGTGCCAGCAGTGAATCCCTCCCTCGGGAAAGGGGGAATAATTCACCCCTCCACTTT
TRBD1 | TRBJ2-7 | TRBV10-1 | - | CASSEDRGEQYF | TGCGCCAGCAGTGAAGACAGGGGCGAGCAGTACTTC
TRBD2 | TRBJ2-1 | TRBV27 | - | CASRTSGYNEQFF | TGTGCCAGCAGAACTAGCGGGTACAATGAGCAGTTCTTC
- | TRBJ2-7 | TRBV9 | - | CASSVAQGRTEQYF | TGTGCCAGCAGCGTAGCACAGGGTCGGACCGAGCAGTACTTC
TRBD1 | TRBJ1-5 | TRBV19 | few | CASSDRVGGQPQHF | TGTGCCAGTAGCGACAGGGTGGGAGGTCAGCCCCAGCATTTT
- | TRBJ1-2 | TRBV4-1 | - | CASSHPFPPLYPRLYGYTF | TGCGCCAGCAGCCATCCCTTCCCCCCGCTGTACCCGCGGCTGTATGGCTACACCTTC
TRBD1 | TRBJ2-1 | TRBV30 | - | CAWREQGRDEQFF | TGTGCCTGGAGGGAACAGGGGCGCGATGAGCAGTTCTTC
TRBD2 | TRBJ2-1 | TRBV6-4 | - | CASSNAGVPYNEQFF | TGTGCCAGCAGCAACGCGGGGGTCCCCTACAATGAGCAGTTCTTC
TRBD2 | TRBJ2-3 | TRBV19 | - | CASSPSRPRLAGDTDTQYF | TGTGCCAGTAGTCCGTCCCGTCCAAGACTAGCGGGGGACACAGATACGCAGTATTTT
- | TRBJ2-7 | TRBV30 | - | CAWSVASYEQYF | TGTGCCTGGAGTGTAGCATCCTACGAGCAGTACTTC
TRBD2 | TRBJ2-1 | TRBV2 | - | CASTSGGANYNEQFF | TGTGCCTCCACTAGCGGGGGGGCAAACTACAATGAGCAGTTCTTC
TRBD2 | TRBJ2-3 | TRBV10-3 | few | CAISESSEREGRYF | TGTGCCATCAGCGAATCGTCGGAGCGGGAGGGCCGGTATTTT
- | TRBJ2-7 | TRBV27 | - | CASSQLGRIIYEQYF | TGTGCCAGCAGTCAACTAGGTCGGATTATCTACGAGCAGTACTTC
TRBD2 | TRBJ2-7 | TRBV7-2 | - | CASSITWREPSYEQYF | TGTGCCAGCAGCATTACATGGCGGGAGCCCTCCTACGAGCAGTACTTC
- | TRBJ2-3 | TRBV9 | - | CASSVAPGLCTDTQYF | TGTGCCAGCAGCGTAGCTCCGGGACTCTGCACAGATACGCAGTATTTT
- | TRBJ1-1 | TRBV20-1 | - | CSASLTEAFF | TGCAGTGCTAGTCTCACTGAAGCTTTCTTT
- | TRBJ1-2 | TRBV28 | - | CASSYVLGRIYGYTF | TGTGCCAGCAGCTACGTTCTCGGCAGGATCTATGGCTACACCTTC
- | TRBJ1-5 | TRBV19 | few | CASSIPLQARAFGNQPQHF | TGTGCCAGTAGTATCCCCCTCCAGGCGAGGGCTTTTGGCAATCAGCCCCAGCATTTT